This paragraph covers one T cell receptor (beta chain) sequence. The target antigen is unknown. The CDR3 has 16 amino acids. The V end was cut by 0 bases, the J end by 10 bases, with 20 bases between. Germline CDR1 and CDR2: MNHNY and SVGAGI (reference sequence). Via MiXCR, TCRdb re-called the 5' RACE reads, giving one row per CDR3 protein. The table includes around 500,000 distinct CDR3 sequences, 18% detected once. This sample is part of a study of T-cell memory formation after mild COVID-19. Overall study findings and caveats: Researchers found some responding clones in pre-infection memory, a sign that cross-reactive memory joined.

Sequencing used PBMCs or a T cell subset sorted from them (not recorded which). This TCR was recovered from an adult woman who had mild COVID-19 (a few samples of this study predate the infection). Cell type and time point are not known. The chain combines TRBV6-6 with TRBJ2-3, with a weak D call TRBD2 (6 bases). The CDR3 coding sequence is TGTGCCAGCAGTTACTCGAATGCCGGGACTGCCCGTTCGCAGTATTTT. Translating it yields CASSYSNAGTARSQYF.